Reported below is one TCR beta chain. The junction shows a germline mismatch at one end, possibly a read error. This entry belongs to a study of CD8 T cells in Susac syndrome. CDR3 length: 13 residues. Germline values: CDR1 SGHDN, CDR2 FVKESK. Random-hexamer reverse transcription was applied to about 0.45 to 1 ug RNA. TCRdb ran MiXCR on the immunoSEQ multiplex PCR reads and lists one entry per CDR3 protein. Altogether 85,000 to 90,000 distinct CDR3 sequences are present, roughly 91% being singletons, with the ten largest covering over 0.25%. Sequences were obtained from CD8+ T cells from PBMCs. The origin of this receptor is a human donor in good health. This rearrangement joins TRBV14 to TRBJ2-5; unclear D gene. CDR3 bases: TGTGCCGGCAGCCAAGATCTAATCGGGACCCAGTACTTC. It translates to CAGSQDLIGTQYF.